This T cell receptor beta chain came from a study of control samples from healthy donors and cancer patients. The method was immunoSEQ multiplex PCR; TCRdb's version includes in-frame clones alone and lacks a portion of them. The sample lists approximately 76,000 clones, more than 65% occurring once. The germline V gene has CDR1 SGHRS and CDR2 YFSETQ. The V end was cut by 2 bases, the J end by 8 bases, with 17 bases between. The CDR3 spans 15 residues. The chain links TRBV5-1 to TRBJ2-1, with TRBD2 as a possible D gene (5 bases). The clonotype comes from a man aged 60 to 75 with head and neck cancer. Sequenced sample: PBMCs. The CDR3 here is CASSFLAGYSYEQFF. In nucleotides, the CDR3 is TGCGCCAGCAGCTTCCTAGCTGGCTATAGCTATGAGCAGTTCTTC.